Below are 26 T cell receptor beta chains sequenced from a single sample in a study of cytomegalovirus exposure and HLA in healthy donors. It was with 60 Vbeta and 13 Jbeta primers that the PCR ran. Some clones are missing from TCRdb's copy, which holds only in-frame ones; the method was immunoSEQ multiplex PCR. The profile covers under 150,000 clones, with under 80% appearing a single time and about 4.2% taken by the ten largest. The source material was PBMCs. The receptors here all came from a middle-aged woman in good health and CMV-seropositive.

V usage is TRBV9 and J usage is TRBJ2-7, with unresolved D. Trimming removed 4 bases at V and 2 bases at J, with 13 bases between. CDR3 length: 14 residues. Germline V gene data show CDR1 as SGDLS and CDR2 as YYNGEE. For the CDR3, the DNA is TGTGCCAGCAGCTTGGGCCCAGGTCCCTACGAGCAGTACTTC. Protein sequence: CASSLGPGPYEQYF.

The CDR3 coding sequence is TGTGCCAGCAGTCTAGCCCCGGGGGCCAACGTCCTGACTTTC. Translating it yields CASSLAPGANVLTF. V usage is TRBV7-2 and J usage is TRBJ2-6, with D perhaps matching TRBD2 (5 bases). Trimming left V 6 bases short and J 4 bases short, with 10 bases between. The CDR3 is 14 amino acids. CDR1 SGHTA and CDR2 FQGNSA come from the germline V gene.

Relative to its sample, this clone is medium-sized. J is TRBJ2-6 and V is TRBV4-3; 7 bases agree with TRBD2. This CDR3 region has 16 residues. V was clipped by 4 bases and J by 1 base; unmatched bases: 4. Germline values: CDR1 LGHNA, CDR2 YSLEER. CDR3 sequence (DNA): TGCGCCAGCAGCCCCACGGGGGGTTCTGGGGCCAACGTCCTGACTTTC. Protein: CASSPTGGSGANVLTF.

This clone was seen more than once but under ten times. CDR3 loop: CASGEGLNIQYF. The CDR3 DNA reads TGTGCCAGCGGAGAGGGATTAAACATTCAGTACTTC. This chain connects TRBV2 to TRBJ2-4; D is perhaps TRBD2 (5 bases). V lost 8 bases and J 6 bases, leaving 11 bases between the germline ends. There are 12 residues in the CDR3. Germline V gene data show CDR1 as SNHLY and CDR2 as FYNNEI.

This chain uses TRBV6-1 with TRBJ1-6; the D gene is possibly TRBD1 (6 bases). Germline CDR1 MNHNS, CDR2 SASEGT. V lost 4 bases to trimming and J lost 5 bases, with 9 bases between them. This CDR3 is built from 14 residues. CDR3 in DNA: TGTGCCAGCAGTGGGGGACAAAATAATTCACCCCTCCACTTT. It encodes CASSGGQNNSPLHF.

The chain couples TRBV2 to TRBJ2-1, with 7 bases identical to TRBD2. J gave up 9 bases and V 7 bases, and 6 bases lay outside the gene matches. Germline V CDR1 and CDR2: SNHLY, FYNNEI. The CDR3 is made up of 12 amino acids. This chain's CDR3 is CASTVGGSEQFF. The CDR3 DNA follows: TGTGCCAGCACCGTCGGGGGGAGTGAGCAGTTCTTC.

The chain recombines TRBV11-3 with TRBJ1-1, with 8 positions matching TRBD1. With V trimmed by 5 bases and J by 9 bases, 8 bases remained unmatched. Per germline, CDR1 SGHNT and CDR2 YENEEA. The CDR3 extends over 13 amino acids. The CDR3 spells CASSPRTGRKAFF. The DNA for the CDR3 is TGTGCCAGCAGCCCCAGGACAGGGAGGAAAGCTTTCTTT.

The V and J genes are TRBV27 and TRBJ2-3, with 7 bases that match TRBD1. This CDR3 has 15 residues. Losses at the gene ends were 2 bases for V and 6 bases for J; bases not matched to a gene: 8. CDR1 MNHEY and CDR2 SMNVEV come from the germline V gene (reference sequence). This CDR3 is CASSLRTGVRDTQYF. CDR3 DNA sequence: TGTGCCAGCAGTTTACGAACAGGGGTTAGGGATACGCAGTATTTT.

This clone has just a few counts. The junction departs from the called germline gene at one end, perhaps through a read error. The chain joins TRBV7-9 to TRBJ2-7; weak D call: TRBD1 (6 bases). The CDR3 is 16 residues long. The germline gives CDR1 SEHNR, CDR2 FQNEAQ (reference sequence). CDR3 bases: TGTTCCAGCAGCCAAGTCCCGGGACACTCATCCTACGAGCAGTACTTC. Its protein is CSSSQVPGHSSYEQYF.

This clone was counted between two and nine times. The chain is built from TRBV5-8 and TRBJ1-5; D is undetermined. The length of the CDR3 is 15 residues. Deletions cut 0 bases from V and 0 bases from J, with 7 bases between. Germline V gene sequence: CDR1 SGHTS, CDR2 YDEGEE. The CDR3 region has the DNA TGTGCCAGCAGCTTGGCGGGGTATAGCAATCAGCCCCAGCATTTT. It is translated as CASSLAGYSNQPQHF. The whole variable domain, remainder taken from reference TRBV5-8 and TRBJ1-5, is EAGVTQSPTHLIKTRGQQATLRCSPISGHTSVYWYQQALGLGLQFLLWYDEGEERNRGNFPPRFSGRQFPNYSSELNVNALELEDSALYLCASSLAGYSNQPQHFGDGTRLSIL.

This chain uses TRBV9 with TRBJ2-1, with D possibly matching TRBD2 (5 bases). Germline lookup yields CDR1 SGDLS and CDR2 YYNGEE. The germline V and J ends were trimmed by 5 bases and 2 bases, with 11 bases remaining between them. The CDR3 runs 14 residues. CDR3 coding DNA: TGTGCCAGCAGTACCCCTAGCCCCTACAATGAGCAGTTCTTC. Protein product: CASSTPSPYNEQFF.

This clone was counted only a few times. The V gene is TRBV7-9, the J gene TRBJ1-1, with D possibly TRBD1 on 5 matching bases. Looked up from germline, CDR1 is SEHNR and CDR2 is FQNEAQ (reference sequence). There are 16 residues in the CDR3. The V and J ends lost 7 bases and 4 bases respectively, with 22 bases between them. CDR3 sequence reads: CASTPGGGVSATEAFF. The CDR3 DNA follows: TGTGCCAGCACCCCTGGGGGGGGTGTATCCGCCACTGAAGCTTTCTTT.

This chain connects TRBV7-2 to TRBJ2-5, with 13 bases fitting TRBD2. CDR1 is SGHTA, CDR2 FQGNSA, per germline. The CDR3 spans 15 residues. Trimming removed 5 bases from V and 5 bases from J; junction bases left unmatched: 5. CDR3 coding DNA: TGTGCCAGCAGCCCTGGGACTAGCGGGGCGGAGACCCAGTACTTC. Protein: CASSPGTSGAETQYF. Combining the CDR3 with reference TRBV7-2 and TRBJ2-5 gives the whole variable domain GAGVSQSPSNKVTEKGKDVELRCDPISGHTALYWYRQSLGQGLEFLIYFQGNSAPDKSGLPSDRFSAERTGGSVSTLTIQRTQQEDSAVYLCASSPGTSGAETQYFGPGTRLLVL.

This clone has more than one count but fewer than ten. The DNA for the CDR3 is TGTGCCAGCAGTACAATGAAAGACCAGCGATACTCTGGAAACACCATATATTTT. It is translated as CASSTMKDQRYSGNTIYF. The rearrangement uses TRBV2 and TRBJ1-3; D gene unclear. Trimming stripped 5 bases from V and 0 bases from J, with 20 bases between. There are 18 residues in the CDR3. The germline V gene encodes CDR1 SNHLY and CDR2 FYNNEI.

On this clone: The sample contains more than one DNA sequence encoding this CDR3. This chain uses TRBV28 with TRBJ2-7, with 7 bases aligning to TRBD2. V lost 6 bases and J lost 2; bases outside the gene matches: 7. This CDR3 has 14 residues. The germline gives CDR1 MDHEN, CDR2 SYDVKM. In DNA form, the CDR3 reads TGTGCCAGCAGACTGGCGGGAGTAACCTACGAGCAGTACTTC. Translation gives CASRLAGVTYEQYF.

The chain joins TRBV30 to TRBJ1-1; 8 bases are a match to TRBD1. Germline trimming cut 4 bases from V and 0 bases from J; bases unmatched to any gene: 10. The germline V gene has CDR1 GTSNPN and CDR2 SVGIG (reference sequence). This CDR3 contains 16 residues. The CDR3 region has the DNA TGTGCCTGGATGGACAGGGAGGGACCGATGAACACTGAAGCTTTCTTT. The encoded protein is CAWMDREGPMNTEAFF.

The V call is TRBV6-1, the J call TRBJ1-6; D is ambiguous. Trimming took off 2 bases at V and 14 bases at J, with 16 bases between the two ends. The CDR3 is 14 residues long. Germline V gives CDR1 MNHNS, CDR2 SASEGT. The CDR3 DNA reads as TGTGCCAGCAGTGAACTCGCCTCGGCGGGCACCCTCCACTTT. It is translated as CASSELASAGTLHF.

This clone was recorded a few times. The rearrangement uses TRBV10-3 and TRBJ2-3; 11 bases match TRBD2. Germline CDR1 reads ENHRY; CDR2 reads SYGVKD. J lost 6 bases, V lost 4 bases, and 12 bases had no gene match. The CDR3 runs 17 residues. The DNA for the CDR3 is TGTGCCATCAGTGGTAGCGGGAGGGGGCTTATGGAGGATACGCAGTATTTT. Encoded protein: CAISGSGRGLMEDTQYF.

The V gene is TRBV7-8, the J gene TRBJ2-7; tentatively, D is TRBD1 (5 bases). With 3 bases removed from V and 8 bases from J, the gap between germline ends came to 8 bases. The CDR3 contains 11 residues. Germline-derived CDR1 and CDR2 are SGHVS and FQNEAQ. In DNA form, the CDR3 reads TGTGCCAGCAGCTTTCAGGGAAAGCAGTACTTC. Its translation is CASSFQGKQYF.

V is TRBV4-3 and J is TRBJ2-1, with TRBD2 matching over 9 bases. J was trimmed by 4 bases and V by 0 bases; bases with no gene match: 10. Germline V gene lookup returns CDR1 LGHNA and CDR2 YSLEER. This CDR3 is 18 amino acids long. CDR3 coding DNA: TGCGCCAGCAGCCAAGAGCCTTCGGGTAGCGGGGGTTACAATGAGCAGTTCTTC. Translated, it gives CASSQEPSGSGGYNEQFF.

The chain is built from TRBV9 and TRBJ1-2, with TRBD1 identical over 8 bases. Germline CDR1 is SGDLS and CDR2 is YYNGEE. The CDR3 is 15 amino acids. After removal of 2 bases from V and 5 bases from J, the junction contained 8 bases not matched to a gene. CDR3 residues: CASSVTGGSSYGYTF. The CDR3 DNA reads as TGTGCCAGCAGCGTCACAGGGGGTAGTTCTTATGGCTACACCTTC.

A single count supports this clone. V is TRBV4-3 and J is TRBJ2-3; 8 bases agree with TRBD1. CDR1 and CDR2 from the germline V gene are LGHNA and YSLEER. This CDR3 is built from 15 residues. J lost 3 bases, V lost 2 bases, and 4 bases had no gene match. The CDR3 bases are TGCGCCAGCAGCCAAAGGACAGGGCGGACAGATACGCAGTATTTT. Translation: CASSQRTGRTDTQYF.

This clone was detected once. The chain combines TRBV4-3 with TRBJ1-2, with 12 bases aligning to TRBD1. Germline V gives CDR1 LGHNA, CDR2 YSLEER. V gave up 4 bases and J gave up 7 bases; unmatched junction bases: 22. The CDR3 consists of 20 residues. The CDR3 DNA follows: TGCGCCAGCAGCCCTGAGACCGCCGGGACAGGGGGCATTTTGAGGGTTGGCTACACCTTC. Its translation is CASSPETAGTGGILRVGYTF.

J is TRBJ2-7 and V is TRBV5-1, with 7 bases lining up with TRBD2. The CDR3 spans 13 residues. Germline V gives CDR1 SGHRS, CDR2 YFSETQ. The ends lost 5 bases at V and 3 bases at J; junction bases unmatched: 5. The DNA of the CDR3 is TGCGCCAGCAGACAAATAGCGGGCTACGAGCAGTACTTC. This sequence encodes CASRQIAGYEQYF.

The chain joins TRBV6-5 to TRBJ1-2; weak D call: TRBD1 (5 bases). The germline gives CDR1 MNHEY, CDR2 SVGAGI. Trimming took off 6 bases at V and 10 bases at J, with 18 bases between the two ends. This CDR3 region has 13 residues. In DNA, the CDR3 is TGTGCCAGCAGAGAAGGGAGGGGTTCGGACTACACCTTC. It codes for CASREGRGSDYTF.

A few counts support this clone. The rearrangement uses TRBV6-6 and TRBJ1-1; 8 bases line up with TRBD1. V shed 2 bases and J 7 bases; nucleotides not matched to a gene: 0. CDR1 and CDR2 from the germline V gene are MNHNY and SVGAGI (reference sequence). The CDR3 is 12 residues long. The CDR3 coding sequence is TGTGCCAGCAGTTACGGGACAGGTGAAGCTTTCTTT. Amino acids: CASSYGTGEAFF.